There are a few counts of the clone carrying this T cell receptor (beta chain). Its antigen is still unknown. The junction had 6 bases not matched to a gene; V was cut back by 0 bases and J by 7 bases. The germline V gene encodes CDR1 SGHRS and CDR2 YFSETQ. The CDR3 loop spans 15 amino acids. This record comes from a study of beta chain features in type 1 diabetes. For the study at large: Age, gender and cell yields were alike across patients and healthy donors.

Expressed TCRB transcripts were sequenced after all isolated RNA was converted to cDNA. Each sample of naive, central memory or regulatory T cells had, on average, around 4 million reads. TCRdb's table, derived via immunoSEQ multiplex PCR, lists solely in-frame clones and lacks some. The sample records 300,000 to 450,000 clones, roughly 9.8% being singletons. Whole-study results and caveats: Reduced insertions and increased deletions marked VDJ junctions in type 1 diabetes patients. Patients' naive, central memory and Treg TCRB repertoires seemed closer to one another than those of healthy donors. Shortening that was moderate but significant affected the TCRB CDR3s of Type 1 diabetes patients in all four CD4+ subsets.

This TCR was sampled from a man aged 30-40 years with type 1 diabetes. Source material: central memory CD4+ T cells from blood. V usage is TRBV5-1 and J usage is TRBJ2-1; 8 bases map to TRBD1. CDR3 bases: TGCGCCAGCAGCTTGGTCCAGGGGGCTGGGAATGAGCAGTTCTTC. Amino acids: CASSLVQGAGNEQFF.